The 6 T cell receptor beta chains listed next were all sequenced from one sample in a study of PD-L1 blockade in urothelial cancer. Using immunoSEQ multiplex PCR, the repertoire was profiled, and TCRdb retains in-frame clones only, with some absent. The data contain tens of thousands of clones, 85% to 90% of them seen just once; the ten biggest clones take up roughly 3.5%. The sample was PBMCs, taken around atezolizumab (anti-PD-L1) treatment. These TCRs come from a man aged 50 to 59 with urothelial cancer.

CDR3 in DNA: TGTGCCAGCTTCGAGGGCTACGAGCAGTACTTC. Protein product: CASFEGYEQYF. This chain joins TRBV7-2 and TRBJ2-7, with a possible D match to TRBD2 (5 bases). The germline V and J ends were trimmed by 8 bases and 3 bases, with 8 bases remaining between them. The germline V gene encodes CDR1 SGHTA and CDR2 FQGNSA. CDR3 length equals 11 residues.

The chain carries TRBV27 and TRBJ1-1; 8 positions agree with TRBD1. Germline loops: CDR1 MNHEY, CDR2 SMNVEV (reference sequence). Trimming took 6 bases from V and 9 from J; bases not matched to a gene: 6. The CDR3 spans 12 residues. The CDR3 sequence is CASSRQGTQAFF. For the CDR3, the DNA is TGTGCCAGCAGCCGACAGGGGACCCAAGCTTTCTTT.

The chain joins TRBV15 to TRBJ2-6; 7 bases match TRBD1. The CDR3 totals 19 residues. The V gene's germline CDR1 is LNHNV and CDR2 YYDKDF (reference sequence). Trimming removed 2 bases from V and 0 bases from J; junction bases left unmatched: 10. This CDR3 is CATSRLFRDRLSGANVLTF. As DNA, the CDR3 is TGTGCCACCAGCAGACTATTCCGGGACAGACTCTCTGGGGCCAACGTCCTGACTTTC.

The chain couples TRBV4-1 to TRBJ2-3; 7 bases match TRBD2. Germline lookup yields CDR1 MGHRA and CDR2 YSYEKL. V shed 0 bases, J shed 2 bases, and the junction held 8 bases outside the gene matches. The CDR3 runs 17 residues. For the CDR3, the DNA is TGCGCCAGCAGCCAAGATCTTGGGGGGGAGACCACAGATACGCAGTATTTT. Protein: CASSQDLGGETTDTQYF.

This clone was detected once. This chain connects TRBV7-8 to TRBJ2-3, with 13 positions matching TRBD2. Unmatched junction bases numbered 6, after V lost 6 bases and J lost 6 bases. This CDR3 region has 15 residues. Germline loops: CDR1 SGHVS, CDR2 FQNEAQ. For the CDR3, the DNA is TGTGCCAGCAGTCCTGGACTAGCGGGAGTGGATACGCAGTATTTT. Translating gives CASSPGLAGVDTQYF.

Only one count was recorded for this clone. This chain links TRBV15 with TRBJ2-7; 8 bases fit TRBD2. This CDR3 region has 15 residues. V lost 1 base, J lost 3 bases, and 5 bases stayed unmatched. Looked up from germline, CDR1 is LNHNV and CDR2 is YYDKDF (reference sequence). The CDR3 DNA reads as TGTGCCACCAGCAGAGGGGGGACTAGTAACTACGAGCAGTACTTC. It translates to CATSRGGTSNYEQYF.